Following are 10 T cell receptor beta chains from one sample sequenced in a study of blood T cell repertoires in COVID-19. The assay was immunoSEQ multiplex PCR, and TCRdb's table has in-frame clones only and misses some. The data show about 230,000 clones, 81% seen once. The specimen was peripheral blood. All receptors derive from a woman aged 80 or older with COVID-19, enrolled during active disease.

The J gene is TRBJ2-1, the V gene TRBV7-3; possible D gene TRBD2, 6 bases. Germline assignment: CDR1 SGHTA and CDR2 FQGTGA. Trimming removed 5 bases at V and 4 bases at J, with 9 bases between. This CDR3 region has 13 residues. The CDR3 loop is CASSAGLYNEQFF. In nucleotides, the CDR3 is TGTGCCAGCAGCGCGGGACTGTACAATGAGCAGTTCTTC.

V is TRBV5-1 and J is TRBJ2-5; a possible D gene is TRBD1 (6 bases). The V end was cut by 4 bases, the J end by 5 bases, with 9 bases between. Per the germline V gene, CDR1 is SGHRS and CDR2 is YFSETQ. The CDR3 runs to 12 residues. CDR3 protein: CASSRDMETQYF. DNA for the CDR3: TGCGCCAGCAGCCGGGACATGGAGACCCAGTACTTC.

The rearrangement links TRBV23-1 to TRBJ1-3; 9 bases match TRBD1. TRBV23-1 is labeled an ORF, and its function is uncertain. This CDR3 is 16 amino acids long. V lost 6 bases, J lost 2 bases, and 8 bases stayed unmatched. The CDR3 region is CASSQEQGAAGNTIYF. The CDR3 coding sequence is TGCGCCAGCAGCCAGGAACAGGGGGCAGCTGGAAACACCATATATTTT.

The rearrangement links TRBV2 to TRBJ2-2, with a weak D call TRBD2 (5 bases). Germline V CDR1 and CDR2: SNHLY, FYNNEI. The CDR3 length is 14 residues. The V gene lost 7 bases and the J gene lost 6 bases, with 15 bases spanning the gap. The CDR3 bases are TGTGCCAGCAAGGGCGGGTCCGGGGCCGGGGAGCTGTTTTTT. Translating it yields CASKGGSGAGELFF.

The rearrangement links TRBV7-2 to TRBJ1-2; 12 bases line up with TRBD1. The ends lost 4 bases at V and 3 bases at J; junction bases unmatched: 9. Germline CDR1 reads SGHTA; CDR2 reads FQGNSA. The CDR3 contains 17 residues. CDR3 nucleotide sequence: TGTGCCAGCAGCTGGCGGGACAGGGGGCGTTCGGACTATGGCTACACCTTC. Translation gives CASSWRDRGRSDYGYTF.

The V call is TRBV24-1, the J call TRBJ2-1; D is perhaps TRBD1 (6 bases). CDR3 length: 16 residues. Germline loops: CDR1 KGHDR, CDR2 SFDVKD. The germline V and J ends were trimmed by 2 bases and 5 bases, with 15 bases remaining between them. Written as DNA, the CDR3 is TGTGCCACCAGTGATTCCCAGGGGAAGAAGAACAATGAGCAGTTCTTC. It yields the protein CATSDSQGKKNNEQFF.

In this sample, this clone turned up a few times. The V gene is TRBV5-1, the J gene TRBJ2-7, with D perhaps TRBD1 (6 bases). CDR3 length equals 12 residues. CDR1 SGHRS and CDR2 YFSETQ come from the germline V gene. Between the trimmed V and J ends, which lost 4 bases and 5 bases, there was a span of 10 bases. CDR3 loop: CASSANRDEQYF. CDR3 coding DNA: TGCGCCAGCAGCGCGAACAGGGACGAGCAGTACTTC.

This chain connects TRBV2 to TRBJ1-5; 9 positions match TRBD1. This CDR3 comprises 15 residues. Germline assignment: CDR1 SNHLY and CDR2 FYNNEI. After removal of 5 bases from V and 3 bases from J, the junction contained 5 bases not matched to a gene. The CDR3 loop reads CASSLGQGYNQPQHF. The DNA of the CDR3 is TGTGCCAGCAGTTTAGGACAGGGGTACAATCAGCCCCAGCATTTT.

V gene TRBV9 combines with J gene TRBJ2-2; TRBD1 agrees at 7 bases. J lost 3 bases, V lost 2 bases, and 10 bases had no gene match. Germline loops: CDR1 SGDLS, CDR2 YYNGEE. The CDR3 sequence is 17 residues long. CDR3 protein: CASSVTGQPLYTGELFF. The CDR3 DNA reads as TGTGCCAGCAGCGTCACGGGACAGCCCCTCTACACCGGGGAGCTGTTTTTT.

V and J are TRBV11-2 and TRBJ2-7; D gene ambiguous. V was trimmed by 5 bases and J by 0 bases, leaving 11 bases between them. The germline V gene has CDR1 SGHAT and CDR2 FQNNGV. The length of the CDR3 is 14 residues. The CDR3 reads CASSRPGGSYEQYF. The CDR3 DNA sequence: TGTGCCAGCAGCCGCCCCGGCGGCTCCTACGAGCAGTACTTC. Using reference TRBV11-2 and TRBJ2-7 for the parts outside the CDR3, the full variable domain is EAGVAQSPRYKIIEKRQSVAFWCNPISGHATLYWYQQILGQGPKLLIQFQNNGVVDDSQLPKDRFSAERLKGVDSTLKIQPAKLEDSAVYLCASSRPGGSYEQYFGPGTRLTVT.